This T cell receptor beta chain was profiled in a study of T cells in Graves' hyperthyroidism and ophthalmopathy. This clonotype was observed at least ten times. The study based diagnoses on clinical symptoms, serum thyroxine and TRAb, thyroid ultrasound and orbital computed tomography. Amplified TCR beta CDR3 regions derived from RNA transcripts. An initial round of RT-PCR targeting the TCR CDR3 relied on the HTBI primer set. TCRdb re-called the multiplex PCR reads through MiXCR, storing one row per CDR3 protein. The sample records roughly 500,000 distinct CDR3 sequences, roughly 46% being singletons. The ends were cut back, 7 bases at V and 6 bases at J, with 9 bases in the middle. The CDR3 is made up of 12 amino acids.

The sequence was collected from an adult woman with Graves' disease, either hyperthyroidism or ophthalmopathy (not recorded which). The rearrangement links TRBV12-3 or TRBV12-4 to TRBJ2-2, with D tentatively TRBD2 (6 bases). The sequenced sample consisted of peripheral blood or thyroid tissue (not recorded which). In DNA form, the CDR3 reads TGTGCCAGCAAGACGGGAGCCGGGGAGCTGTTTTTT. Its protein product is CASKTGAGELFF.